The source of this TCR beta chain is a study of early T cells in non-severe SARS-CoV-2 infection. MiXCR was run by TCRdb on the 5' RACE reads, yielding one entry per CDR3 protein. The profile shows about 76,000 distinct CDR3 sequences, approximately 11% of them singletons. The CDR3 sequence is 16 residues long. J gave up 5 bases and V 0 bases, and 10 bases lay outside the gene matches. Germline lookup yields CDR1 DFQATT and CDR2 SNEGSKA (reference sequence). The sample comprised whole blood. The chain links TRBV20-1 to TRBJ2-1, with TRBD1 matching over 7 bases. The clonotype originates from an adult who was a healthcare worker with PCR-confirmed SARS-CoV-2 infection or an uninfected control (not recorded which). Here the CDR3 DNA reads TGCAGTGCTAGAGATATTGAGAGGGGGCTTCACAATGAGCAGTTCTTC. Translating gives CSARDIERGLHNEQFF.